This T cell receptor (beta chain) was sequenced in a study of cytomegalovirus exposure and HLA in healthy donors listed by TCRdb under 2017. About the study as a whole: An earlier analysis of a few hundred of the donors reported 276 Gb of sequence data and about 120 million unique TCR beta sequences obtained from 150 million to 200 million T cells. All discovery cohort repertoires had been generated on a single sequencing platform. Both class I and class II loci were covered by HLA typing, at four-digit resolution. An earlier analysis of some 500 of the donors used high-throughput TCR beta sequencing to judge whether each TCR beta V gene segment behaved as functional or pseudogenic. A later analysis re-analyzed previously published TCR beta repertoires from 666 donors and added high-resolution HLA genotyping to study TCR occurrence patterns. The aim of the study was to test whether cataloging public T cell receptors could identify signatures of past pathogen exposure. Rather than drawing on any new phenotypic data, the later analysis identified candidate immune exposures from TCR beta sequences and the way those sequences occurred across donors. Of the 350 to 400 genotyped donors, over 65% fell in the genetic ancestry cluster associated with self-reported Caucasian donors. The number of typed donors differed by locus: about 620-640 for A, B, C, DRB1 and DQB1; 500 to 550 for DQA1; 606 for DPA1; and about 450 for DPB1. A few DR-DQ haplotypes were handled as single units for association and clustering because linkage in the cohort was strong. Across around 400 genotyped donors of the cohort, an average of approximately 240,000 unique TCR beta nucleotide sequences per donor were sequenced, and 15% to 20% of those sequences were non-productive. The study profiled the T cell repertoires of fewer than 850 subjects by immunosequencing and related them to cytomegalovirus serostatus. Donor age, sex, ethnicity and CMV serostatus were compiled together with the repertoire data. About 280 gigabases of sequencing data and 70 million to 95 million unique TCR sequences made up an early release that covered around 640 HLA-typed donors. In addition to the first cohort of 666 subjects, a separate validation cohort of 130 or so different subjects was used. In a later genetic analysis, genome-wide SNP genotypes for about three fifths of the roughly 670 donors were used, and that subset was treated as a discovery cohort. To predict cytomegalovirus infection status, the study brought together high-throughput TCR immunosequencing, statistical association of individual TCRs with disease status, and machine learning. What the work shows at the level of the full study, not this receptor alone: Only TCR beta chains were sequenced in this cohort, and the absence of alpha or paired-chain data limited detectable features. A later analysis reported that several top co-occurrence clusters appeared linked to parvovirus B19, influenza, CMV and Epstein-Barr virus. Because counts were too low, about 15 rarely observed V segments, including chromosome 9 orphons, were left out of the earlier analysis of roughly 600 of the donors. Because the 87-base-pair reads could not distinguish some IMGT-functional V segments, including TRBV6-2 and TRBV6-3, those segments were excluded. A later analysis found that HLA-associated TCR beta chains were more clonally expanded and had lower generation probabilities than equally common non-associated chains. Broadly in line with IMGT annotations, most TCR beta V segments showed up in productive rearrangements about 90% or about 30% of the time in an earlier analysis of several hundred of the donors. Most CMV-associated TCR beta chains appeared to be HLA-restricted in a later analysis, and the HLA associations seemed to be driven largely by CMV exposure. Because HLA typing was unavailable for some donors at each locus, only the typed subset was used in association tests. According to a later analysis, TCR association rates differed among HLA loci, with DRB1 alleles showing the most associated TCRs and HLA-C alleles showing the fewest. V-gene and J-gene trimming of TCR beta chains was associated with a missense DCLRE1C variant in a later genetic analysis, and the association was replicated in an independent cohort. Strong co-occurrence of HLA alleles, especially DR and DQ, made assigning TCR associations to individual alleles difficult. In a later analysis, 16,951 TCR beta sequences were associated with specific HLA alleles at a false discovery rate of 0.05. A total of about 150 TCR beta chains were listed by the study as associated with cytomegalovirus. It was suggested by the authors that the approach could potentially be generalized to other disease states and immunological phenotypes. Correlated functional status among segregating V segments might reflect linkage disequilibrium, but an unknown experimental factor could not be ruled out. A further reported finding was that TCR beta sequences accurately predicted the HLA-A and HLA-B alleles for most subjects in the first cohort. A cluster of highly shared sequence variants was judged likely to represent a technical artifact of the sequencing pipeline. The only immune exposure information available for the cohort was CMV serostatus. Sequencing depth was assumed to be roughly uniform across donors in the presence/absence analyses, though that assumption may not hold. The classifier was reported to diagnose cytomegalovirus status with high specificity and sensitivity in both the original cohort and the validation cohort. Compared with the 666-donor mean, donors in an Asian-associated ancestry cluster had fewer N-insertions in productive TCRs, according to a later genetic analysis. Three of the identified cytomegalovirus-associated TCR beta chains were confirmed in vitro to be specific for cytomegalovirus antigens. Most TCR sequences were observed very rarely across donors, whereas some public TCRs were present in many individuals.

V loses 5 bases of germline sequence and J loses 3 bases, and the interval between the two ends is 20 bases. The CDR3 covers 16 residues, taking in both the cysteine and the phenylalanine. The entry retains the CDR3 DNA only, 48 bases that are in frame from base 1. Sequences GTSNPN (CDR1) and SVGIG (CDR2) are obtained from the germline V gene (reference sequence). Comment on this clone: Its antigen remains unidentified. Nothing much larger sits one base from this clone, and base qualities are not available.

The method behind the library was the immunoSEQ multiplex PCR assay. The multiplex PCR relied on a mix of 60 forward primers for TCR Vbeta segments and 13 reverse primers for TCR Jbeta segments. The CDR3 region of rearranged TCR beta genes was amplified from genomic DNA by a multiplex PCR assay. Amplified TCR beta libraries were sequenced as 87-base-pair reads on the Illumina HiSeq System. From the authors' description of their analysis: A later analysis tallied tens of millions of unique TCR beta chains across the 660 or so repertoires, and approximately 12 million of those chains were shared by two or more donors. Raw reads were error-corrected and collapsed into unique sequences by a nearest-neighbor algorithm in which closely related sequences were merged to remove PCR and sequencing errors. To assign V, D and J gene segments, CDR3 sequences were aligned to IMGT reference sequences. Each retained sequence needed at least a six-nucleotide match to both a V gene segment and a J gene segment. A rearrangement counted as productive if the CDR3 had no stop codons and remained in frame with V and J, and every other rearrangement counted as non-productive. Following IMGT convention, CDR3 was defined as the stretch from the second conserved V-encoded cysteine up to the conserved J-encoded phenylalanine. The earlier analysis of around 640 of the donors excluded sequences that lacked an unambiguous match to a single V gene segment. In an earlier analysis of 587 of the donors, V segments were called functional above 56.7% productive rearrangements and were called segregating when the between-donor standard deviation exceeded 5%. A statistical classification framework was developed to diagnose cytomegalovirus status using the catalog of TCR beta chain sequences. V and J gene assignment, in a later analysis, came from comparing TCR nucleotide sequences with IMGT/GENE-DB human TR gene sequences. Using the TCRdist pipeline, a later analysis assigned CDR3 sequences along with most-parsimonious VDJ recombination scenarios. In a later analysis, each TCR beta chain was defined by its CDR3 amino acid sequence together with its V-gene family, and reads lacking a unique V-gene family were excluded. To address suspected cross-contamination and a sequencing artifact, a later analysis removed a few hundred highly shared, low-generation-probability nucleotide sequences. In a later analysis, a clonal expansion index for each public chain was calculated from normalized within-repertoire ranks of inferred template counts. In a later analysis, generation probabilities were computed with a VDJ recombination model fitted to out-of-frame rearrangements, and the resulting probabilities were checked against IGoR. A later analysis scored TCR-TCR, TCR-HLA and TCR-CMV co-occurrence with hypergeometric tests, applying a repertoire-size bias correction to TCR pairs. In a later analysis, false discovery rates were estimated by permuting HLA or CMV assignments 20 times. In a later analysis, co-occurring TCRs were grouped using DBSCAN, and TCRdist sequence similarity was added for clustering within HLA-allele-positive subsets. For co-occurrence clustering, repertoires with fewer than 30,000 or more than 120,000 public chains were excluded, along with roughly five repertoires with anomalous nucleotide sharing. TCRdb mirrors the immuneACCESS table, restricted to in-frame sequences. Some clones are absent from its copies; in checked studies, under half trace to an unresolved V gene, and the reason for the others is unknown. The V and J calls and clone size come from that table; D and trimming were worked out from the DNA. The sample includes roughly 190,000 clones, with about four fifths observed a single time. The top ten clonotypes cover about 1.8% of the sample.

The cohort consisted of approximately 670 healthy bone marrow donors. At the time of sampling, every cohort member was nominally healthy, though immune exposures that went unrecorded were likely present. The donor was CMV seronegative and belonged to the group of over 350 seronegative cohort members. Every donor gave a peripheral blood sample, and the peripheral blood mononuclear cells from that sample were used for TCR beta sequencing. Genomic DNA extraction from the blood cell samples was performed with the Qiagen DNeasy Blood Extraction Kit. The receptor chain draws on TRBV30 and TRBJ1-5; perhaps TRBD1 is the D gene, with 5 bases matching. Material: PBMCs. The receptor's source is a woman between 18 and 29 years old in good health and CMV-seronegative. This receptor carries the CDR3 CAWGRQGNLVNQPQHF. The DNA sequence follows: TGTGCCTGGGGGAGGCAGGGAAACCTCGTCAATCAGCCCCAGCATTTT.